Presented here are 13 T cell receptor beta chains from one specimen sequenced in a study of long-term antiretroviral therapy in people with HIV. The authors ran the immunoSEQ assay, v3.0, at survey level. The data were produced by immunoSEQ multiplex PCR, yet TCRdb's version contains in-frame clones alone and is incomplete. The data hold under 20,000 clones, with about 89% observed a single time. This material consisted of unsorted PBMCs, taken 0.5 years after starting antiretroviral therapy. These receptors were obtained from a man between 40 and 49 years old with HIV.

The V call is TRBV29-1, the J call TRBJ1-2, with unresolved D. The CDR3 runs 16 residues. The germline V gene encodes CDR1 SQVTM and CDR2 ANQGSEA. Trimming took off 2 bases at V and 0 bases at J, with 16 bases between the two ends. The CDR3 here is CSVERGDSLANYGYTF. As DNA, the CDR3 is TGCAGCGTTGAACGGGGAGACTCCCTTGCTAACTATGGCTACACCTTC.

The chain is built from TRBV11-2 and TRBJ2-7; D is unresolved. Germline V gives CDR1 SGHAT, CDR2 FQNNGV. The CDR3 has 15 amino acids. Trimming removed 5 bases from V and 5 bases from J, with 19 bases in between. Here the CDR3 reads CASSPGAPSSHEQYF. In nucleotides, the CDR3 is TGTGCCAGCAGCCCCGGCGCCCCCTCGAGCCACGAGCAGTACTTC. The full variable domain, rest sourced from reference TRBV11-2 and TRBJ2-7, is EAGVAQSPRYKIIEKRQSVAFWCNPISGHATLYWYQQILGQGPKLLIQFQNNGVVDDSQLPKDRFSAERLKGVDSTLKIQPAKLEDSAVYLCASSPGAPSSHEQYFGPGTRLTVT.

The chain recombines TRBV5-1 with TRBJ2-5; 7 bases match TRBD1. The CDR3 contains 16 residues. The germline gives CDR1 SGHRS, CDR2 YFSETQ. V lost 0 bases, J lost 5 bases, and 10 bases stayed unmatched. The DNA for the CDR3 is TGCGCCAGCAGCTTGGAGACAGGGTCTGGATCGGAGACCCAGTACTTC. It translates to CASSLETGSGSETQYF.

In its sample, this clone was seen a few times. This chain links TRBV4-2 with TRBJ1-5; D gene ambiguous. This CDR3 has 16 amino acids. V gave up 0 bases and J gave up 9 bases, with 18 bases separating them. The germline CDR1 and CDR2 sequences are LGHNA and YNFKEQ. The CDR3 loop reads CASSQDLGRTEGPQHF. CDR3 DNA sequence: TGTGCCAGCAGCCAAGATTTGGGGAGGACCGAGGGGCCCCAGCATTTT.

This clone was found once. The chain carries TRBV12-5 and TRBJ1-1; D possibly corresponds to TRBD1 (6 bases). V dropped 5 bases and J dropped 5 bases, with 12 bases sitting between them. CDR3 length: 13 amino acids. Looked up from germline, CDR1 is LGHNT and CDR2 is FRNRAP. Here the CDR3 reads CASGDRQRTEAFF. The CDR3 DNA reads TGTGCTAGTGGTGACAGGCAGAGAACTGAAGCTTTCTTT.

This chain connects TRBV19 to TRBJ2-2, with 7 bases that match TRBD1. Looked up from germline, CDR1 is LNHDA and CDR2 is SQIVND (reference sequence). V gave up 4 bases and J gave up 4 bases; unmatched junction bases: 6. The CDR3 consists of 15 residues. The CDR3 DNA follows: TGTGCCAGTAGTACCTCCGGGACAGCCACCGGGGAGCTGTTTTTT. Residues: CASSTSGTATGELFF.

The chain couples TRBV14 to TRBJ2-2; 7 nucleotides agree with TRBD2. The germline V gene has CDR1 SGHDN and CDR2 FVKESK. Germline trimming cut 1 base from V and 5 bases from J; bases unmatched to any gene: 7. This CDR3 comprises 16 residues. CDR3 region: CASSQVSGSATGELFF. The DNA of the CDR3 is TGTGCCAGCAGCCAAGTTAGCGGGTCCGCGACCGGGGAGCTGTTTTTT.

The chain is built from TRBV13 and TRBJ1-2; no clear D gene. The CDR3 runs to 13 residues. Germline-derived CDR1 and CDR2 are PRHDT and FYEKMQ (reference sequence). Deletions cut 5 bases from V and 4 bases from J, with 11 bases between. The CDR3, as DNA: TGTGCCAGCAGCCAAGGGTCCGGCTATGGCTACACCTTC. This sequence encodes CASSQGSGYGYTF.

CDR3 residues: CASSLDLNRGGWHEQYF. CDR3 sequence (DNA): TGTGCCAGCAGCTTAGATCTTAATCGGGGGGGTTGGCACGAGCAGTACTTC. This chain uses TRBV11-2 with TRBJ2-7; TRBD2 matches at 8 bases. Per the germline V gene, CDR1 is SGHAT and CDR2 is FQNNGV. The V segment lost 0 bases and the J segment 5 bases; nucleotides outside the gene matches: 12. This CDR3 region has 17 residues.

This sequence joins TRBV2 and TRBJ1-2, with a tentative D call TRBD1 (6 bases). Per germline, CDR1 SNHLY and CDR2 FYNNEI. The ends were cut back, 2 bases at V and 4 bases at J, with 17 bases in the middle. The CDR3 spans 16 residues. In DNA, the CDR3 is TGTGCCAGCAGTGAACCCCTCCGCAGGGGCCTCTATGGCTACACCTTC. Translating gives CASSEPLRRGLYGYTF.

The V gene is TRBV19, the J gene TRBJ1-2; D call uncertain. V gave up 3 bases and J gave up 7 bases, with 15 bases separating them. The V gene's germline CDR1 is LNHDA and CDR2 SQIVND (reference sequence). The CDR3 runs 14 residues. The CDR3 protein is CASSMGPLLVGYTF. In DNA form, the CDR3 reads TGTGCCAGTAGTATGGGCCCCCTACTCGTTGGCTACACCTTC.

The CDR3 here is CASSYRDREIGTQYF. The CDR3 DNA reads as TGTGCCAGCAGCTACCGGGACAGGGAGATCGGGACCCAGTACTTC. This chain links TRBV7-9 with TRBJ2-5; TRBD1 matches 9 bases. The CDR3 totals 15 residues. Trimming took 4 bases from V and 7 from J; bases not matched to a gene: 10. The germline gives CDR1 SEHNR, CDR2 FQNEAQ (reference sequence).

The chain's CDR3 is CASLGRRNTEAFF. The CDR3 nucleotides read TGTGCCAGCTTGGGACGAAGGAACACTGAAGCTTTCTTT. This sequence joins TRBV18 and TRBJ1-1; possibly TRBD1 for D (5 bases). The germline V gene encodes CDR1 KGHSH and CDR2 LQKENI. The ends were cut back, 7 bases at V and 1 base at J, with 10 bases in the middle. CDR3 length: 13 amino acids.